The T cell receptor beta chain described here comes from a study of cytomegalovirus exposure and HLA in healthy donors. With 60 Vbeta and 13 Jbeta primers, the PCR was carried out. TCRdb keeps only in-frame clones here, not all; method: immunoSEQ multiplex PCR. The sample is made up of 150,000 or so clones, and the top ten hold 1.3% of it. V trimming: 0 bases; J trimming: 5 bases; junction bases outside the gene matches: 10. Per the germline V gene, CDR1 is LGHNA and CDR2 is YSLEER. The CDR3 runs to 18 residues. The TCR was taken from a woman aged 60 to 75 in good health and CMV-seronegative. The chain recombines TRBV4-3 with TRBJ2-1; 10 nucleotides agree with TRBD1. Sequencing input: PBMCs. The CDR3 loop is CASSQDHFETGGNNEQFF. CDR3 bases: TGCGCCAGCAGCCAAGATCATTTTGAGACAGGGGGCAACAATGAGCAGTTCTTC.